What follows describes a single T cell receptor (beta chain). Antigen specificity is unknown. These data originate in a study of T-cell reconstitution after alpha-beta-depleted transplantation in children. The CDR3 spans 13 residues. The ends lost 3 bases at V and 4 bases at J; junction bases unmatched: 0. CDR1 is SGHDN, CDR2 FVKESK, per germline. The study's findings and limits: Several hundred expanded graft clones reportedly supplied alpha-beta T cells about two months after transplant. Diversity of TCRbeta at day 60 was high in some patients, arising from surviving recipient T cells and thymic progenitors. T cells produced anew were the main source of T-cell counts and diversity one year after transplant.

This sample's TCRbeta library carried unique molecular identifier barcodes. TCRdb itself ran the PCR reads through MiXCR, one entry per CDR3 protein. This repertoire shows approximately 520,000 distinct CDR3 sequences, 10% to 12% found once; its top ten account for approximately 14%. This chain uses TRBV14 with TRBJ1-5, with TRBD1 matching over 7 bases. The source is a female patient between 2 and 15 years old who had a stem cell transplant for aplastic anemia, so the T cells may come from the graft donor. The sequenced sample was PBMCs, mostly from graft donor cells, obtained 180 days after TCRalphabeta/CD19-depleted stem cell transplant. The CDR3, as DNA: TGTGCCAGCAGCCAGACAGGGAATCAGCCCCAGCATTTT. Translation: CASSQTGNQPQHF. Combining the CDR3 with reference TRBV14 and TRBJ1-5 gives the whole variable domain EAGVTQFPSHSVIEKGQTVTLRCDPISGHDNLYWYRRVMGKEIKFLLHFVKESKQDESGMPNNRFLAERTGGTYSTLKVQPAELEDSGVYFCASSQTGNQPQHFGDGTRLSIL.